This passage covers 7 T cell receptor beta chains from one sample sequenced in a study of cytomegalovirus exposure and HLA in healthy donors. The PCR employed 60 Vbeta primers together with 13 Jbeta primers. Measured with immunoSEQ multiplex PCR; TCRdb has only the in-frame clones, and not every one. The sample shows about 110,000 clones, roughly 70% of them seen only once. The sequenced sample consisted of PBMCs. The receptors shown here come from a woman aged 40 to 50 in good health and CMV-seropositive.

The chain joins TRBV5-6 to TRBJ1-5; 7 nucleotides agree with TRBD1. The CDR3 length is 17 residues. Per germline, CDR1 SGHDT and CDR2 YYEEEE. V dropped 0 bases and J dropped 5; count of bases not matched to a gene: 11. CDR3: CASSLAVVGTAHQPQHF. The DNA of the CDR3 is TGTGCCAGCAGCTTGGCTGTTGTCGGGACAGCTCATCAGCCCCAGCATTTT.

The rearrangement uses TRBV6-1 and TRBJ1-5; D perhaps matches TRBD1 (5 bases). The CDR3 covers 15 residues. Trimming stripped 1 base from V and 4 bases from J, with 11 bases between. Germline V gene data show CDR1 as MNHNS and CDR2 as SASEGT. The CDR3 loop reads CASSEGGHVNQPQHF. The CDR3 region has the DNA TGTGCCAGCAGTGAAGGTGGACATGTAAATCAGCCCCAGCATTTT.

This chain uses TRBV5-5 with TRBJ2-3, with 15 bases that match TRBD2. The CDR3 covers 16 residues. V was clipped by 3 bases and J by 6 bases; unmatched bases: 5. CDR1 and CDR2 from the germline V gene are SGHKS and YYEKEE (reference sequence). Here the CDR3 DNA reads TGTGCCAGCAGCTGGACTAGCGGGGGGGAGGGTGATACGCAGTATTTT. Encoded protein: CASSWTSGGEGDTQYF.

The chain combines TRBV9 with TRBJ1-6; 9 bases are a match to TRBD1. This CDR3 has 17 amino acids. CDR1 is SGDLS and CDR2 is YYNGEE in the germline V gene. J gave up 4 bases and V 0 bases, and 5 bases lay outside the gene matches. The CDR3 nucleotides read TGTGCCAGCAGCGTAGCTACAGGGGGCCGATATAATTCACCCCTCCACTTT. Residues: CASSVATGGRYNSPLHF. Looking up the rest from reference TRBV9 and TRBJ1-6 gives the full variable domain: DSGVTQTPKHLITATGQRVTLRCSPRSGDLSVYWYQQSLDQGLQFLIQYYNGEERAKGNILERFSAQQFPDLHSELNLSSLELGDSALYFCASSVATGGRYNSPLHFGNGTRLTVT.

J is TRBJ2-7 and V is TRBV5-1, with D possibly matching TRBD2 (6 bases). CDR1 and CDR2 from the germline V gene are SGHRS and YFSETQ. The CDR3 is 14 residues long. V lost 3 bases and J 2 bases, leaving 12 bases between the germline ends. The CDR3 loop is CASSSAGLAYEQYF. For the CDR3, the DNA is TGCGCCAGCAGCTCGGCGGGACTGGCCTACGAGCAGTACTTC.

The chain combines TRBV5-4 with TRBJ2-7; perhaps TRBD1 as D (5 bases). Germline loops: CDR1 SGHNT, CDR2 YYREEE (reference sequence). The CDR3 spans 15 residues. Trimming left V 1 base short and J 5 bases short, with 16 bases between. The CDR3 reads CASSLSQGSSHEQYF. The CDR3 nucleotides read TGTGCCAGCAGCTTGTCTCAGGGTAGTAGCCACGAGCAGTACTTC.

This CDR3 reads CSVLQGADQPQHF. In nucleotides, the CDR3 is TGCAGCGTTCTACAGGGGGCGGATCAGCCCCAGCATTTT. The J gene is TRBJ1-5, the V gene TRBV29-1, with 9 positions matching TRBD1. Germline CDR1 and CDR2: SQVTM and ANQGSEA. The V segment lost 5 bases and the J segment 5 bases; nucleotides outside the gene matches: 4. The CDR3 spans 13 residues.